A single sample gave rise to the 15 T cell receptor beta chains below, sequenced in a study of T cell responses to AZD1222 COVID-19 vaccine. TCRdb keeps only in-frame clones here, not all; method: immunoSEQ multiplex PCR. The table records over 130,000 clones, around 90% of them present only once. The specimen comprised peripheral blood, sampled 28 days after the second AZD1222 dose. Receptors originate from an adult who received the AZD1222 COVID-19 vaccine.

The CDR3 DNA reads as TGCGCCAGCAGCGCGACTGCATACGAGCAGTACTTC. Its protein is CASSATAYEQYF. The V and J genes are TRBV5-1 and TRBJ2-7; no definite D call. Trimming cost V 4 bases and J 4 bases, with 9 bases left between them. The length of the CDR3 is 12 residues. CDR1 and CDR2 (germline): SGHRS, YFSETQ.

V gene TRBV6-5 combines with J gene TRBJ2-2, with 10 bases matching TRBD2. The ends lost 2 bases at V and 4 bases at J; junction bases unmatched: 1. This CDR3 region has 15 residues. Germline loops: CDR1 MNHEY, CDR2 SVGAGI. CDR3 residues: CASSYQRGGTGELFF. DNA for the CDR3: TGTGCCAGCAGTTACCAGCGGGGGGGCACCGGGGAGCTGTTTTTT.

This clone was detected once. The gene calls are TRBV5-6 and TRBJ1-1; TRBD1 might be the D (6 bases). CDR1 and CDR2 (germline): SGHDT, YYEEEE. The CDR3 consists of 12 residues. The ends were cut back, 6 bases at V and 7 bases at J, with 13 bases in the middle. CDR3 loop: CASIITGLEAFF. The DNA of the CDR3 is TGTGCCAGCATCATAACAGGGCTTGAAGCTTTCTTT.

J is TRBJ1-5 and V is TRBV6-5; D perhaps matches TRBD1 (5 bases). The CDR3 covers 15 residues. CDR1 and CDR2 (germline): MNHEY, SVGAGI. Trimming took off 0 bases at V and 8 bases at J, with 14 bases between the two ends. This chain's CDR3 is CASSYSTSVGEPQHF. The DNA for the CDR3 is TGTGCCAGCAGTTACTCTACGTCGGTAGGGGAGCCCCAGCATTTT.

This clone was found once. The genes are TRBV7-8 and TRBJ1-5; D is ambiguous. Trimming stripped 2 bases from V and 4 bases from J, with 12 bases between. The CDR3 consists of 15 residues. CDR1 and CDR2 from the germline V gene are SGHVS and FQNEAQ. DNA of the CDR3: TGTGCCAGCAGCTTACAGGTCTCGGGAAATCAGCCCCAGCATTTT. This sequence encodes CASSLQVSGNQPQHF.

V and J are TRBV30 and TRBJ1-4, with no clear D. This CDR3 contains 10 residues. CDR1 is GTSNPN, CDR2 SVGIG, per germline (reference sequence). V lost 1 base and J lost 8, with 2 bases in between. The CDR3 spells CAWSGEKLFF. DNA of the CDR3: TGTGCCTGGAGTGGGGAAAAACTGTTTTTT.

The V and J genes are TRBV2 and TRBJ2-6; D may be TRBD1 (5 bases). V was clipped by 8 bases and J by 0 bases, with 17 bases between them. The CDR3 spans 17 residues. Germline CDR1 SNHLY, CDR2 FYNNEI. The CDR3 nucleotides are TGTGCCAGCGATAATCGACAGATTCCCTCTGGGGCCAACGTCCTGACTTTC. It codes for CASDNRQIPSGANVLTF.

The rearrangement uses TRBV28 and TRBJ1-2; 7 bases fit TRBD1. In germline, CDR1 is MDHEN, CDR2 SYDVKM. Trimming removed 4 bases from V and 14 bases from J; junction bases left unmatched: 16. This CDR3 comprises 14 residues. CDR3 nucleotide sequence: TGTGCCAGCAGTTCGACACGACAGGGACCGACGGGGACCTTC. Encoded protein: CASSSTRQGPTGTF.

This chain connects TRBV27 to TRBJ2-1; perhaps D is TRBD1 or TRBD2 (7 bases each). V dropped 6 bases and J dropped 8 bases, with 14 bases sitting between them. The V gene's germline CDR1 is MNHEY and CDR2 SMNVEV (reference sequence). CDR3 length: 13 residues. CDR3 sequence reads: CASSPRGGHEQFF. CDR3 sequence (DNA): TGTGCCAGCAGCCCCAGGGGGGGGCATGAGCAGTTCTTC.

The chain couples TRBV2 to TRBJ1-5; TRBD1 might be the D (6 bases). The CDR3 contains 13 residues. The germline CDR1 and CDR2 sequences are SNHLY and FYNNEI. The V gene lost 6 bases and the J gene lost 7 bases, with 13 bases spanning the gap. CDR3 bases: TGTGCCAGCAGGGAACAGGGTGAACAGCCCCAGCATTTT. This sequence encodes CASREQGEQPQHF.

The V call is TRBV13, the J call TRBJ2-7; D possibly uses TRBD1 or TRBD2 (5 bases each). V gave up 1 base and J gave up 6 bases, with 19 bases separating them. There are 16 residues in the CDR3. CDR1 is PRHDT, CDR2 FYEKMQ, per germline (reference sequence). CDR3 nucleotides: TGTGCCAGCAGCTTAGCCACCTCGGGGACCCCTTCCGAGCAGTACTTC. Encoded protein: CASSLATSGTPSEQYF.

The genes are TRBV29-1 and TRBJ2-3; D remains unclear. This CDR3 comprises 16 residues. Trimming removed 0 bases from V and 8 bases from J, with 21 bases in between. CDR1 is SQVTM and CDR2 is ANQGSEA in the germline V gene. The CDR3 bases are TGCAGCGTTGAAGATAACTTGCGGAAGCCGGCAGGTACGCAGTATTTT. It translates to CSVEDNLRKPAGTQYF.

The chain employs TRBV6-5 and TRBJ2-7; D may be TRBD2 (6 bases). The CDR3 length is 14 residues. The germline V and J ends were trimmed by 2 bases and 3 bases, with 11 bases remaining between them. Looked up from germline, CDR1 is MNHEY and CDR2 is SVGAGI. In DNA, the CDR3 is TGTGCCAGCAGTTACGCGGGACCCGACTACGAGCAGTACTTC. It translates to CASSYAGPDYEQYF.

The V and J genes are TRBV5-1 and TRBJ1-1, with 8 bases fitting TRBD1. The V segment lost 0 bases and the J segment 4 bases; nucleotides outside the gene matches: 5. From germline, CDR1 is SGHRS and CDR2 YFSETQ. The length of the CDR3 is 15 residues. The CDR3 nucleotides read TGCGCCAGCAGCTTGGAGGAACAGGGGGGCACTGAAGCTTTCTTT. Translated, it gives CASSLEEQGGTEAFF.

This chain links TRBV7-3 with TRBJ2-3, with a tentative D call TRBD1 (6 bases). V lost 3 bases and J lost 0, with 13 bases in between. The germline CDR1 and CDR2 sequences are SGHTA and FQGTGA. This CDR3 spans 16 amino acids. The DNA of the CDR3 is TGTGCCAGCAGCTTGTGGGGGCCCCTGAGCACAGATACGCAGTATTTT. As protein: CASSLWGPLSTDTQYF.